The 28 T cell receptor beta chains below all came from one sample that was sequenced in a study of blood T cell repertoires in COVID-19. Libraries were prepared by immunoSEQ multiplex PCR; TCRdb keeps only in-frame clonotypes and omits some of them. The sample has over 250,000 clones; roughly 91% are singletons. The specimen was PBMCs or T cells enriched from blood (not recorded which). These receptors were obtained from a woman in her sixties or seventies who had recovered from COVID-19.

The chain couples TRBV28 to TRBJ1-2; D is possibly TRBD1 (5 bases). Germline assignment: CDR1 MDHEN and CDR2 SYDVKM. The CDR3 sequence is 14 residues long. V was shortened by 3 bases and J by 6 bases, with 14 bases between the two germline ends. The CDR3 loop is CASSLGQGTHGYTF. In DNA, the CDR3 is TGTGCCAGCAGTTTGGGGCAGGGCACACATGGCTACACCTTC.

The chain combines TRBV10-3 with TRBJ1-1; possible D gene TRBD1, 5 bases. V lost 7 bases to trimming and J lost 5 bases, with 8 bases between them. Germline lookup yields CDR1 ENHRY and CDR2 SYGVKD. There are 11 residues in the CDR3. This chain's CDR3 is CAIKEGTEAFF. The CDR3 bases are TGTGCCATCAAGGAGGGGACTGAAGCTTTCTTT.

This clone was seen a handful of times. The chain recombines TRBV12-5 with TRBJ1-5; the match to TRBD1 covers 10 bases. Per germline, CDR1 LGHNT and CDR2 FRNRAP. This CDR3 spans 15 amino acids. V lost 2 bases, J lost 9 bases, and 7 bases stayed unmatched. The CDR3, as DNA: TGTGCTAGTGGTTTGACTCCCGACAGGGGGCCGCCCCAGCATTTT. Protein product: CASGLTPDRGPPQHF.

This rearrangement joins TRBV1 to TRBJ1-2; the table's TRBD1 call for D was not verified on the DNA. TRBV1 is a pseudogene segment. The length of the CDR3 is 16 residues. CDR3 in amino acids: CTSSRVEGAQSLGYTF. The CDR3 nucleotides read TGCACCAGCAGCCGGGTGGAGGGGGCGCAGAGTCTTGGCTACACCTTC.

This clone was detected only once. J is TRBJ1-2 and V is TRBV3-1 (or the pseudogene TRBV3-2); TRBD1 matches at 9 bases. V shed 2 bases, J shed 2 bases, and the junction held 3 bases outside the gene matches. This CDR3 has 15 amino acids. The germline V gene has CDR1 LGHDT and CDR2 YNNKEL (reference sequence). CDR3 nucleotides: TGTGCCAGCAGCCAATTGGACAGGGGAAACTATGGCTACACCTTC. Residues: CASSQLDRGNYGYTF.

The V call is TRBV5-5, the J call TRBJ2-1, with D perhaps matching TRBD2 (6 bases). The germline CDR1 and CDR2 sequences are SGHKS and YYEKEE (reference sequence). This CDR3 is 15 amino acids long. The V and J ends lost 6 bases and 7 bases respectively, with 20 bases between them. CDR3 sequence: CASKSGSYRGNEQFF. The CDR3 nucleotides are TGTGCCAGCAAATCTGGAAGTTACCGGGGGAATGAGCAGTTCTTC.

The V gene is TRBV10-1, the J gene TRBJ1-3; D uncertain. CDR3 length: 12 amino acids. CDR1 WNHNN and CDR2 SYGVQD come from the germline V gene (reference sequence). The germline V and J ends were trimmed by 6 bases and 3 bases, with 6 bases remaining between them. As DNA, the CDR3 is TGCGCCAGCAGGGGAGTTGGAAACACCATATATTTT. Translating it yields CASRGVGNTIYF.

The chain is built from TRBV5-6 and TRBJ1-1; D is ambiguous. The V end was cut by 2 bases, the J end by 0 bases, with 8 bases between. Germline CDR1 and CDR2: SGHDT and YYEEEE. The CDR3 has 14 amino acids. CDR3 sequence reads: CASSFVRLNTEAFF. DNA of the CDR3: TGTGCCAGCAGCTTTGTCAGATTGAACACTGAAGCTTTCTTT.

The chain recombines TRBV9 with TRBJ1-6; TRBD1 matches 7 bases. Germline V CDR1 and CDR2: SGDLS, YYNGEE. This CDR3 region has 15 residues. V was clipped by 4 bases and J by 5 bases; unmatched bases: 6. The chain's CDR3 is CASSYRQGDNSPLHF. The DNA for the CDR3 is TGTGCCAGCAGCTATAGACAGGGTGATAATTCACCCCTCCACTTT. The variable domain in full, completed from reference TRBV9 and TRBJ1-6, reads DSGVTQTPKHLITATGQRVTLRCSPRSGDLSVYWYQQSLDQGLQFLIQYYNGEERAKGNILERFSAQQFPDLHSELNLSSLELGDSALYFCASSYRQGDNSPLHFGNGTRLTVT.

The DNA of the CDR3 is TGTGCCAGCAGCCCCTCACTAGTGGCGGCTAAAGATACGCAGTATTTT. Its translation: CASSPSLVAAKDTQYF. J is TRBJ2-3 and V is TRBV7-3; a weak D match, TRBD2 (5 bases). The V gene's germline CDR1 is SGHTA and CDR2 FQGTGA. V was clipped by 5 bases and J by 5 bases, with 20 bases between them. The CDR3 has 16 residues.

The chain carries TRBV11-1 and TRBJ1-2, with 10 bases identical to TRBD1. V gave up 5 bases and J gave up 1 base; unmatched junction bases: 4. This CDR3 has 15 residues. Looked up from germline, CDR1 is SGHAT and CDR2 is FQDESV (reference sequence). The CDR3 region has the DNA TGTGCCAGCAGCCCGACAGGGGGCGATAACTATGGCTACACCTTC. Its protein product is CASSPTGGDNYGYTF. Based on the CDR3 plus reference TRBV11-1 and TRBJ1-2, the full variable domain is EAEVAQSPRYKITEKSQAVAFWCDPISGHATLYWYRQILGQGPELLVQFQDESVVDDSQLPKDRFSAERLKGVDSTLKIQPAELGDSAMYLCASSPTGGDNYGYTFGSGTRLTVV.

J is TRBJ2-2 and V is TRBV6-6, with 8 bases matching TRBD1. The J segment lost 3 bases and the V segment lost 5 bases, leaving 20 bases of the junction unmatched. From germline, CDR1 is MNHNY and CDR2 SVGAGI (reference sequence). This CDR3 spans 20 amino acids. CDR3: CASSLTGTGAFGYDTGELFF. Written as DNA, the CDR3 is TGTGCCAGCAGTCTTACCGGGACAGGAGCCTTCGGCTATGACACCGGGGAGCTGTTTTTT.

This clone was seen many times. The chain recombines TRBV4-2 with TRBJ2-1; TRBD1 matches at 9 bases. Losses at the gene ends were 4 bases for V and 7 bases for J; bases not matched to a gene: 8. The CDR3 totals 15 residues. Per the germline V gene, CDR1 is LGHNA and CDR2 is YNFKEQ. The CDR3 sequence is CASSPRDREDNEQFF. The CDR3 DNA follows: TGTGCCAGCAGCCCCCGGGACAGGGAAGATAATGAGCAGTTCTTC.

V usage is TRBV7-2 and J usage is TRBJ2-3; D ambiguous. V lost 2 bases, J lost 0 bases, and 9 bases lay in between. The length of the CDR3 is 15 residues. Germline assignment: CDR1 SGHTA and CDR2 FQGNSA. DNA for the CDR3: TGTGCCAGCAGCTTACCGTATACAAGCACAGATACGCAGTATTTT. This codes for CASSLPYTSTDTQYF.

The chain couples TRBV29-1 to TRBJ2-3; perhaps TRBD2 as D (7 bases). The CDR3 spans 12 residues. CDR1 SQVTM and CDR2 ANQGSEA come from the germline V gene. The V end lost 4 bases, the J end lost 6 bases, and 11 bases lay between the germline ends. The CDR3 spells CSVAGGGDTQYF. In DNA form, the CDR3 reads TGCAGCGTTGCGGGGGGCGGGGATACGCAGTATTTT.

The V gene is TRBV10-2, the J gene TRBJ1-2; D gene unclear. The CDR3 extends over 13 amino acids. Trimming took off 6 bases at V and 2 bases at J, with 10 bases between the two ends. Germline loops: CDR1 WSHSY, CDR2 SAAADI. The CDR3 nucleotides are TGCGCCAGCAGACTAGGGAGAAACTATGGCTACACCTTC. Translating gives CASRLGRNYGYTF.

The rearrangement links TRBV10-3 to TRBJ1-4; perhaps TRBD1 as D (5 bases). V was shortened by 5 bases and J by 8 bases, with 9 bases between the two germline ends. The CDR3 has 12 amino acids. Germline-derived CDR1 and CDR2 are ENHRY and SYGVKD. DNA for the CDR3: TGTGCCATCAGTACAGGATTCGAAAAACTGTTTTTT. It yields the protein CAISTGFEKLFF.

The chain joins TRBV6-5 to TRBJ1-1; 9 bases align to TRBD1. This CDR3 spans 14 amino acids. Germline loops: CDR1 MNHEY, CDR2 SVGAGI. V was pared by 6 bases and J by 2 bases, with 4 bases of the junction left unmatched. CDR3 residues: CASRWDRENTEAFF. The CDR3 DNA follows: TGTGCCAGCAGGTGGGACAGGGAAAACACTGAAGCTTTCTTT.

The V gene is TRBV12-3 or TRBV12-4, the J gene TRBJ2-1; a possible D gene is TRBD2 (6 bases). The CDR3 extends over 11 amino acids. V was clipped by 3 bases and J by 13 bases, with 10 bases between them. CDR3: CASSFGGTQFF. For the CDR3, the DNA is TGTGCCAGCAGTTTTGGGGGGACTCAGTTCTTC.

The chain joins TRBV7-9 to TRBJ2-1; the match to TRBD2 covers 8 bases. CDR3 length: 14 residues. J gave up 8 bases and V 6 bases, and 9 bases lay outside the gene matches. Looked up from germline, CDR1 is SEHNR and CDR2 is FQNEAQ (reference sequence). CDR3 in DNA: TGTGCCAGCAGTAAAGGCGGGAGGTACGATGAGCAGTTCTTC. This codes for CASSKGGRYDEQFF.

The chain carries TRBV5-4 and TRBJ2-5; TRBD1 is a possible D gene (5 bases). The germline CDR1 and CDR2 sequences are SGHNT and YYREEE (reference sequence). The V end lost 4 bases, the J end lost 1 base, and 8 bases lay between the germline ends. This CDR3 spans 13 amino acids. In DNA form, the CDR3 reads TGTGCCAGCAGCACCAGGGTCCAAGAGACCCAGTACTTC. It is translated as CASSTRVQETQYF.

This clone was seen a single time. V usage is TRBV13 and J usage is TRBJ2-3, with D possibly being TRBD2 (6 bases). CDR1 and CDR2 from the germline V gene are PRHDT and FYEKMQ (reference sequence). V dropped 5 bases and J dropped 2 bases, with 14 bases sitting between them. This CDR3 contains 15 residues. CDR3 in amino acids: CASSPPGGYTDTQYF. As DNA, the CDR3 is TGTGCCAGCAGCCCCCCCGGGGGATACACAGATACGCAGTATTTT.

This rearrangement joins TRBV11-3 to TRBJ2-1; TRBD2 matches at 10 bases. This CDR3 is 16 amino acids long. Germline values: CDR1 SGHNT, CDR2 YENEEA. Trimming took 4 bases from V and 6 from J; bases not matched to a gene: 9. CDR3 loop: CASSSPAGGPGNEQFF. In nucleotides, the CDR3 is TGTGCCAGCAGCTCCCCAGCGGGAGGGCCGGGCAATGAGCAGTTCTTC.

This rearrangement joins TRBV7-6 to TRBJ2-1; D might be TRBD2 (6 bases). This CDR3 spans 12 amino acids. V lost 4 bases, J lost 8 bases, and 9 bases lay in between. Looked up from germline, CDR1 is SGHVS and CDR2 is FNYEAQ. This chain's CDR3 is CASSSWEDEQFF. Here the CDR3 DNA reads TGTGCCAGCAGCTCATGGGAGGATGAGCAGTTCTTC.

Here the CDR3 DNA reads TGTGCCACCCAAAACAGGCCCACCTACGAGCAGTACTTC. It encodes CATQNRPTYEQYF. The chain has TRBV28 and TRBJ2-7, with a weak D call TRBD1 (5 bases). Germline lookup yields CDR1 MDHEN and CDR2 SYDVKM. This CDR3 contains 13 residues. Trimming pared 10 bases from V and 2 bases from J, leaving 15 bases between.

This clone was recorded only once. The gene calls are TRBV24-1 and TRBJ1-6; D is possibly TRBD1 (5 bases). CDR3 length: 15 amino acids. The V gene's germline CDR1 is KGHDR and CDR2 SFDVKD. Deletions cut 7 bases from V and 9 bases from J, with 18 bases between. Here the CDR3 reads CATRTNGGISSPLHF. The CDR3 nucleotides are TGTGCCACCAGGACCAATGGGGGGATAAGTTCACCCCTCCACTTT.

The CDR3 DNA reads as TGTGCTAGTGGTTCCTCTAGCACGAGGGCCACAGATACGCAGTATTTT. As protein: CASGSSSTRATDTQYF. The chain joins TRBV12-5 to TRBJ2-3; perhaps TRBD2 as D (5 bases). The V gene's germline CDR1 is LGHNT and CDR2 FRNRAP. V lost 4 bases to trimming and J lost 2 bases, with 16 bases between them. This CDR3 is built from 16 residues.

The CDR3 nucleotides read TGTGCCAGCAGCCCTCTGAGCGGGGGGGGTTACAATGAGCAGTTCTTC. Its translation is CASSPLSGGGYNEQFF. The V and J genes are TRBV9 and TRBJ2-1, with 10 bases fitting TRBD2. Per the germline V gene, CDR1 is SGDLS and CDR2 is YYNGEE. V was pared by 4 bases and J by 4 bases, with 8 bases of the junction left unmatched. This CDR3 region has 16 residues. The whole variable domain, remainder taken from reference TRBV9 and TRBJ2-1, is DSGVTQTPKHLITATGQRVTLRCSPRSGDLSVYWYQQSLDQGLQFLIQYYNGEERAKGNILERFSAQQFPDLHSELNLSSLELGDSALYFCASSPLSGGGYNEQFFGPGTRLTVL.